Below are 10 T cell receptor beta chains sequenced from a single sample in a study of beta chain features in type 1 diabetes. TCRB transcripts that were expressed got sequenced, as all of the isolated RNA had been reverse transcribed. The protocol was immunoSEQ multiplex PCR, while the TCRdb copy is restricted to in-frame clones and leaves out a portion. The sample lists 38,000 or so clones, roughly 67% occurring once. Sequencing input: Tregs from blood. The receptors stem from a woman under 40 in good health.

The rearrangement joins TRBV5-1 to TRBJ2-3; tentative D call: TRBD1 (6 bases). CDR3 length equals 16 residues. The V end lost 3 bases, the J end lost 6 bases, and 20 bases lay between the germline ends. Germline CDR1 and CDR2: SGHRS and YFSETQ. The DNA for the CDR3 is TGCGCCAGCAGCTGGGACAAGACAGTGGGACGGGATACGCAGTATTTT. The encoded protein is CASSWDKTVGRDTQYF.

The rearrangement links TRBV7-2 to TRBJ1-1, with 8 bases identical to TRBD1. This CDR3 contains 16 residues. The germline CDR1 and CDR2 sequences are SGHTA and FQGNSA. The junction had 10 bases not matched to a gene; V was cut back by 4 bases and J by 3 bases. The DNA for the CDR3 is TGTGCCAGCAGCTCGTCGCGGGACAGGCGGGACACTGAAGCTTTCTTT. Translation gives CASSSSRDRRDTEAFF.

This chain's CDR3 is CASSPPGTVGNEKLFF. The DNA of the CDR3 is TGTGCCAGCTCACCCCCCGGGACAGTGGGTAATGAAAAACTGTTTTTT. This chain connects TRBV18 to TRBJ1-4; TRBD1 matches 7 bases. The CDR3 extends over 16 amino acids. CDR1 KGHSH and CDR2 LQKENI come from the germline V gene. V shed 3 bases and J 4 bases; nucleotides not matched to a gene: 8.

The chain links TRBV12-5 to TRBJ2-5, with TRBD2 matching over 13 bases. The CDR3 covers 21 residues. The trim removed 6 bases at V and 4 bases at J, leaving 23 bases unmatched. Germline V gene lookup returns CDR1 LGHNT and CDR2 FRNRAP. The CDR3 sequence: CASGQDRFGTSGKCGTETQYF. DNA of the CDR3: TGTGCTAGTGGCCAGGACCGATTCGGGACTAGCGGGAAGTGTGGTACAGAGACCCAGTACTTC.

The DNA of the CDR3 is TGTGCCAGCAGCTTCCGAAGGGGCGCGGGAGGCGAACAAGAGACCCAGTACTTC. It encodes CASSFRRGAGGEQETQYF. The chain links TRBV5-5 to TRBJ2-5; TRBD2 matches at 8 bases. The CDR3 spans 18 residues. Germline-derived CDR1 and CDR2 are SGHKS and YYEKEE (reference sequence). With 2 bases clipped from V and 2 bases from J, the junction kept 14 bases outside the gene matches.

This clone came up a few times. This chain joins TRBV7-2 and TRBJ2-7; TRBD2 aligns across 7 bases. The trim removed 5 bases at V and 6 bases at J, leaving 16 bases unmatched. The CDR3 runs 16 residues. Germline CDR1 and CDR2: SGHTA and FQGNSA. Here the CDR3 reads CASSPHPLAGISEQYF. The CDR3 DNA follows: TGTGCCAGCAGCCCACACCCTTTAGCGGGTATCTCCGAGCAGTACTTC.

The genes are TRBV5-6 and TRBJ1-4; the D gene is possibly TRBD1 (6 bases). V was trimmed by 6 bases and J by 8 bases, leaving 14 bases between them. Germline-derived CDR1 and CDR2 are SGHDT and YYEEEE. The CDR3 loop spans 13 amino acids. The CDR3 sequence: CASTAGAKEKLFF. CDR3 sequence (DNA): TGTGCCAGCACTGCAGGGGCAAAAGAAAAACTGTTTTTT.

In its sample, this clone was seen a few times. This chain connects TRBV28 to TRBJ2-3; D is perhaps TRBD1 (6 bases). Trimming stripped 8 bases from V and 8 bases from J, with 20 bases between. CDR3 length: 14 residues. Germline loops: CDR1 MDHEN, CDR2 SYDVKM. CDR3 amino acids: CASRRTALAGTQYF. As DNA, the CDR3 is TGTGCCAGCCGCAGGACAGCCCTGGCTGGTACGCAGTATTTT.

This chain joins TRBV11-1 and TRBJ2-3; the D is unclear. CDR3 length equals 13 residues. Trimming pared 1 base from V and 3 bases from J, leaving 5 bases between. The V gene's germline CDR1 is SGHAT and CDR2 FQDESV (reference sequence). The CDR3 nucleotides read TGTGCCAGCAGCTTAGTGAGGACAGATACGCAGTATTTT. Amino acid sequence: CASSLVRTDTQYF.

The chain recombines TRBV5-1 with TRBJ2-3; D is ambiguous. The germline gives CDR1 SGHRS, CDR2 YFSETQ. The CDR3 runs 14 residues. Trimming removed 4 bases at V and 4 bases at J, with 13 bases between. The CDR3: CASSQIVSADTQYF. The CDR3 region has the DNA TGCGCCAGCAGCCAGATTGTCTCCGCAGATACGCAGTATTTT.